The rows below give T cell receptor beta chains drawn from one sample of a study of cytomegalovirus exposure and HLA in healthy donors. The table came from immunoSEQ multiplex PCR; TCRdb's copy has only in-frame clones and leaves some out. This sample lists 200,000 or so clones; its ten largest clones have roughly 0.7%. Sequencing was done on a sample of PBMCs. Every receptor here comes from a boy aged 5-17 years in good health and CMV-seronegative. The CDR3 runs from the conserved cysteine through the conserved F or W. Each record gives: J gene, V gene, CDR3 protein.

J: TRBJ1-2
V: TRBV28
CDR3: CASSSRDRGLGGYTF

J: TRBJ1-1
V: TRBV7-9
CDR3: CASSLGEGTEAFF

J: TRBJ1-2
V: TRBV19
CDR3: CASSPTGDRGAYGYTF

J: TRBJ1-4
V: TRBV4-1
CDR3: CASSGGRGMLNEKLFF

J: TRBJ1-4
V: TRBV2
CDR3: CASSEGRTGPVNEKLFF

J: TRBJ2-2
V: TRBV30
CDR3: CAWRTGLAGTGELFF

J: TRBJ1-2
V: TRBV5-6
CDR3: CASSLETAYTF

J: TRBJ2-3
V: TRBV29-1
CDR3: CSVRGTVSSTDTQYF

J: TRBJ1-2
V: TRBV7-9
CDR3: CASSLMDRDLNGYTF

J: TRBJ2-1
V: TRBV19
CDR3: CASSVAGGNNEQFF

J: TRBJ2-3
V: TRBV28
CDR3: CASSFQQGTDTQYF

J: TRBJ1-2
V: TRBV15
CDR3: CATSTNIGWVGEGYTF

J: TRBJ1-2
V: TRBV6-1
CDR3: CASRIDGSRGYTF

J: TRBJ2-7
V: TRBV5-1
CDR3: CASTKGGGYPYEQYF

J: TRBJ1-2
V: TRBV28
CDR3: CASRRPAGNYGYTF

J: TRBJ2-1
V: TRBV7-2
CDR3: CASSRIRPGTGLNEQFF

J: TRBJ2-1
V: TRBV9
CDR3: CASSGWTGDYNEQFF

J: TRBJ2-7
V: TRBV4-1
CDR3: CASSQTSTYEQYF

J: TRBJ1-1
V: TRBV27
CDR3: CASTGGGSLNTEAFF

J: TRBJ2-3
V: TRBV11-2
CDR3: CASSLVLQGTDTQYF

J: TRBJ1-3
V: TRBV30
CDR3: CAWTPLSSGNTIYF

J: TRBJ2-5
V: TRBV6-5
CDR3: CASRTGWGKETQYF

J: .
V: TRBV5-1
CDR3: CASSSFSGQGNEQYF

J: TRBJ2-7
V: TRBV9
CDR3: CASSPSTQSSSDEQYF

J: TRBJ2-1
V: TRBV7-7
CDR3: CASSLASVGEQFF

J: TRBJ2-1
V: TRBV2
CDR3: CARGDRGVYNEQFF

J: TRBJ1-6
V: TRBV6-5
CDR3: CASSYSFNRGSPLHF

J: TRBJ1-5
V: TRBV2
CDR3: CASSKTGALGSNQPQHF

J: TRBJ2-1
V: TRBV2
CDR3: CASLSYNEQFF

J: TRBJ1-2
V: TRBV5-4
CDR3: CASSLWQGGYGYTF

J: TRBJ2-3
V: TRBV6-5
CDR3: CASRLRGTGGYAQYF

J: TRBJ2-5
V: TRBV5-4
CDR3: CASSPPQSQETQYF

J: TRBJ1-6
V: TRBV30
CDR3: CAWSVAGSPLHF

J: TRBJ1-4
V: TRBV6-5
CDR3: CASSSGQHNEKLFF

J: TRBJ2-1
V: TRBV27
CDR3: CASKTSTSGGRYNEQFF

J: TRBJ2-7
V: TRBV6-5
CDR3: CASRSTGGRVQYF

J: TRBJ1-1
V: TRBV27
CDR3: CASSLGLNTEAFF

J: TRBJ1-4
V: TRBV4-1
CDR3: CASSQVGVQLFF

J: TRBJ2-1
V: TRBV4-1
CDR3: CASSQEPGTSGYNEQFF

J: TRBJ1-4
V: TRBV7-6
CDR3: CASSLSATNEKLFF

J: TRBJ1-2
V: TRBV7-2
CDR3: CASSETGGTAYGYTF

J: TRBJ1-6
V: TRBV19
CDR3: CASSAATGGQSSPLHF

J: TRBJ1-2
V: TRBV11-2
CDR3: CASSFFREAIDGYTF

J: TRBJ1-4
V: TRBV6-1
CDR3: CASSTGTGDEKLFF

J: .
V: TRBV5-1
CDR3: CASSLAERAPYEQYF

J: TRBJ1-5
V: TRBV7-8
CDR3: CASSPSSQPQHF

J: TRBJ2-7
V: TRBV28
CDR3: CASSPTRTSHEQYF

J: TRBJ1-3
V: TRBV27
CDR3: CASSSTGGTDTIYF

J: TRBJ1-1
V: TRBV25-1
CDR3: CASSESPGGTGGGKAFF

J: TRBJ1-2
V: TRBV2
CDR3: CASRDRGRRGYTF

J: TRBJ1-1
V: TRBV10-3
CDR3: CAISPYAPAGTEAFF

J: .
V: TRBV2
CDR3: CASSELGLGSSYEQYF

J: TRBJ2-5
V: TRBV2
CDR3: CASSEERGGQETQYF

J: .
V: TRBV4-1
CDR3: CASSQVGQPEQYF